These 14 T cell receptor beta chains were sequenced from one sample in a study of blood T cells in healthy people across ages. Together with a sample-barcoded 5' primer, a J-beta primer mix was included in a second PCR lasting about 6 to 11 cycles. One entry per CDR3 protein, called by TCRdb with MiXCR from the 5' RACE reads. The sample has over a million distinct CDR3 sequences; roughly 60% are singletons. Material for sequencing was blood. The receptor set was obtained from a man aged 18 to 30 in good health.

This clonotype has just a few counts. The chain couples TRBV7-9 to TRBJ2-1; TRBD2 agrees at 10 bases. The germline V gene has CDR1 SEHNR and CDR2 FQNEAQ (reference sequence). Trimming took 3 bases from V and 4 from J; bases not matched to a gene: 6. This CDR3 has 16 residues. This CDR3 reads CASSFPTSGIYNEQFF. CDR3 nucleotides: TGTGCCAGCAGCTTCCCCACTAGCGGGATTTACAATGAGCAGTTCTTC.

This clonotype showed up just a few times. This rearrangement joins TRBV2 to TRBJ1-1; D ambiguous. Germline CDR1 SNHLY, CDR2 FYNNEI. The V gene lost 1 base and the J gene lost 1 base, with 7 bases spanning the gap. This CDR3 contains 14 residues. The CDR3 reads CASSEGQENTEAFF. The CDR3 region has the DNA TGTGCCAGCAGTGAAGGGCAGGAGAACACTGAAGCTTTCTTT. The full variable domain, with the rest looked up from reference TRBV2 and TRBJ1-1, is EPEVTQTPSHQVTQMGQEVILRCVPISNHLYFYWYRQILGQKVEFLVSFYNNEISEKSEIFDDQFSVERPDGSNFTLKIRSTKLEDSAMYFCASSEGQENTEAFFGQGTRLTVV.

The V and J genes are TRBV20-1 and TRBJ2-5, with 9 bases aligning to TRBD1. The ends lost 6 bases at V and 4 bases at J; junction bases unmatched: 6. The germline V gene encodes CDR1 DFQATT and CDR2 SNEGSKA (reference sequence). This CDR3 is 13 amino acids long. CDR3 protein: CSAEDRGGETQYF. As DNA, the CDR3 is TGCAGTGCAGAGGACAGGGGCGGAGAGACCCAGTACTTC.

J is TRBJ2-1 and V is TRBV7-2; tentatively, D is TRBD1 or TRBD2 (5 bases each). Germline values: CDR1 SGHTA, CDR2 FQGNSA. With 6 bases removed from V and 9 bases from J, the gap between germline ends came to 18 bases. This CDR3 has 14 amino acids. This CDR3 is CASSPRGGVVEQFF. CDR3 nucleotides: TGTGCCAGCAGTCCCCGTGGGGGAGTGGTTGAGCAGTTCTTC.

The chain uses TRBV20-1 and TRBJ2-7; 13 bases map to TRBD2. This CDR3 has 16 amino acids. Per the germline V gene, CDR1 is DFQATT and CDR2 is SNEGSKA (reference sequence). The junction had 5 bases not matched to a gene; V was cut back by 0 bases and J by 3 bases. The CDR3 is CSARDAGLAGNYEQYF. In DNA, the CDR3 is TGCAGTGCTAGAGATGCGGGACTAGCGGGAAACTACGAGCAGTACTTC.

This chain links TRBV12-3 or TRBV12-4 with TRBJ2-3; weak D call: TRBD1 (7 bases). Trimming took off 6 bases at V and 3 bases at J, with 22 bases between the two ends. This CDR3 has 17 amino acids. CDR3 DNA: TGTGCCAGCAGGACGACTGAACAGGGGAGGCGGACAGATACGCAGTATTTT. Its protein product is CASRTTEQGRRTDTQYF.

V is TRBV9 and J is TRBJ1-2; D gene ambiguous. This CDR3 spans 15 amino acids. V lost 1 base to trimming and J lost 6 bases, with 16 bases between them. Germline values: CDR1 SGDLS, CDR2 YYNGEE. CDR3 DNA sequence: TGTGCCAGCAGCGTATTCGGCAATAACTACCATGGCTACACCTTC. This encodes CASSVFGNNYHGYTF.

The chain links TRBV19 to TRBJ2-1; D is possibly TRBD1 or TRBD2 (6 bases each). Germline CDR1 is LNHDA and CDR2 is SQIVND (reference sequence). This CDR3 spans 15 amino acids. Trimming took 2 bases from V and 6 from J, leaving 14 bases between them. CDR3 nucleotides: TGTGCCAGTAGTATAATTCGGGGGCCTTCCAATGAGCAGTTCTTC. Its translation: CASSIIRGPSNEQFF.

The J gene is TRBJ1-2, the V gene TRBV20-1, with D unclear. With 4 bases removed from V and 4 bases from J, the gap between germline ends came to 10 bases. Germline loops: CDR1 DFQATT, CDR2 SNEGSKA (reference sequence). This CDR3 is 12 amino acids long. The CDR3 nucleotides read TGCAGTGCTACAGGTTTTCTCTATGGCTACACCTTC. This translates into CSATGFLYGYTF.

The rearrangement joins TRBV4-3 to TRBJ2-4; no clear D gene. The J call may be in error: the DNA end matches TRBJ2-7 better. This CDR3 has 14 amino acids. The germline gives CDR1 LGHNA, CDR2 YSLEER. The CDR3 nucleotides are TGCGCCAGCAGCCAAGAGCCGGGTCATGGCGAGCAGTACTTC. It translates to CASSQEPGHGEQYF.

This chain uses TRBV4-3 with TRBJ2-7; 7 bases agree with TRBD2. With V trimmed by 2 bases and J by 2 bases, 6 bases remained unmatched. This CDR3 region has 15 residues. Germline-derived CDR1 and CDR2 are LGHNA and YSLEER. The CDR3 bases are TGCGCCAGCAGCCAATTTAGCGGGCAGCCCTACGAGCAGTACTTC. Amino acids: CASSQFSGQPYEQYF.

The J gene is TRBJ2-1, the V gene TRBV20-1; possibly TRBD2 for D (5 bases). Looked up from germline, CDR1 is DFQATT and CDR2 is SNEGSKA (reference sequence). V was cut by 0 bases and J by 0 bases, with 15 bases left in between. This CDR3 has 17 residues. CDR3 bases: TGCAGTGCTAGAGATTTCTCAGCGGTCCTCTCCTACAATGAGCAGTTCTTC. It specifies CSARDFSAVLSYNEQFF.

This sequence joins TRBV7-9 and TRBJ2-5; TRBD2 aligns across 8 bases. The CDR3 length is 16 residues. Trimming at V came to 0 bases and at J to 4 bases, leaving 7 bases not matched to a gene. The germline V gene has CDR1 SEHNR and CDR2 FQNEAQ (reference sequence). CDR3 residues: CASSLAIAGLGETQYF. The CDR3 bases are TGTGCCAGCAGCTTAGCGATAGCGGGACTAGGAGAGACCCAGTACTTC.

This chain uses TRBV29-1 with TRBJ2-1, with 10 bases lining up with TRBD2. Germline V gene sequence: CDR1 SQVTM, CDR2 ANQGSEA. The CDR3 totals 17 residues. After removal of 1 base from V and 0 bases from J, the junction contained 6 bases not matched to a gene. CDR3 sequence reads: CSVEGTSGASSYNEQFF. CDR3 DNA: TGCAGCGTTGAAGGGACTAGCGGCGCGAGCTCCTACAATGAGCAGTTCTTC.